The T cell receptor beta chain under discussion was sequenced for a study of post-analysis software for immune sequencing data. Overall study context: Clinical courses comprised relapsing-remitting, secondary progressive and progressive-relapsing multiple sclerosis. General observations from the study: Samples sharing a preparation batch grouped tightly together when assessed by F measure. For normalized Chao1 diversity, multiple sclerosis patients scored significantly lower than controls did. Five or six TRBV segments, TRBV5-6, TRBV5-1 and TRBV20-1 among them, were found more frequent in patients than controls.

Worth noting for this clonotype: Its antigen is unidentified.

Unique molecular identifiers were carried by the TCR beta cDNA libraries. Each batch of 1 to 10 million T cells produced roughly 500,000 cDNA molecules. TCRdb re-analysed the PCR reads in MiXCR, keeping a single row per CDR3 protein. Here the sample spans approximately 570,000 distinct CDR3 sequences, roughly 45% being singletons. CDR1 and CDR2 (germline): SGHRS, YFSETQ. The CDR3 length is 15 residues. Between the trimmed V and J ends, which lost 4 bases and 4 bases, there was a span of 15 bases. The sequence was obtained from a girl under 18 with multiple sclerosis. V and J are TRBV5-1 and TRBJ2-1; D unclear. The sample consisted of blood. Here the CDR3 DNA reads TGCGCCAGCAGCCCTGTCATGGGTCTTTACAATGAGCAGTTCTTC. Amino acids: CASSPVMGLYNEQFF.